This T cell receptor beta chain comes out of a study of shared clonotypes between healthy human individuals. The protocol was immunoSEQ multiplex PCR, while the TCRdb copy is restricted to in-frame clones and leaves out a portion. Among 400,000 or so clones listed, 95% to 97% were seen once. The CDR3 spans 17 residues. Germline V gives CDR1 MNHEY, CDR2 SMNVEV (reference sequence). V gave up 3 bases and J gave up 0 bases, with 17 bases separating them. Sequencing input: memory CD8+ T cells sorted from blood. Subset specified: CD45RO+ cells pooled with CCR7-negative TemRA cells. The clonotype comes from a man in his thirties or forties in good health. The chain couples TRBV27 to TRBJ1-1; D not certain. CDR3 sequence reads: CASSFRLTRLMNTEAFF. The CDR3, as DNA: TGTGCCAGCAGTTTCCGCTTGACCCGCCTCATGAACACTGAAGCTTTCTTT.